This TCR beta chain emerged from a study of neurological immune-mediated disorders. Study results and limitations: HTLV-1-associated myelopathy displayed the greatest TCR clonal expansion, and multiple sclerosis exhibited the smallest, lower than that of healthy controls. There were no CDR3 amino acid sequences shared by expanded clones across subjects, a result suggesting private repertoires in all groups.

The team produced cDNA through 5'RACE using 10-nucleotide random UMIs. Each CDR3 protein is one row after TCRdb ran MiXCR on the 5' RACE reads. The table has approximately 77,000 distinct CDR3 sequences, about 9.7% seen once; the top ten hold about 1.7%. In this sample, this clonotype turned up many times. Antigen: not known. The CDR3 consists of 16 residues. The V and J ends lost 4 bases and 4 bases respectively, with 19 bases between them. From germline, CDR1 is LGHDT and CDR2 YNNKEL (reference sequence). The TCR comes from a man in his forties or fifties in good health. This rearrangement joins TRBV3-1 to TRBJ1-1; D unclear. The sample comprised PBMCs. In DNA form, the CDR3 reads TGTGCCAGCAGCCCATCCAGAGGGAGCCCGGGCACTGAAGCTTTCTTT. Protein sequence: CASSPSRGSPGTEAFF.